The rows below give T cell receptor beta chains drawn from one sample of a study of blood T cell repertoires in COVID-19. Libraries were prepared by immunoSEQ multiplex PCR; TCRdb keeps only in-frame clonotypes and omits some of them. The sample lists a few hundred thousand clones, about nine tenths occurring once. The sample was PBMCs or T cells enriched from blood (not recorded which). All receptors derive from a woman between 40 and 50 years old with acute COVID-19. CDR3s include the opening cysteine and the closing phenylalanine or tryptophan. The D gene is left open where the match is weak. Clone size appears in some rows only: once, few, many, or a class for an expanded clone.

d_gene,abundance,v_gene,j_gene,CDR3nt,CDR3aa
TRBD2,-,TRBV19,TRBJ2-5,TGTGCCAGTAGTATAAGCTTAGGGGGAGCGGGAGGGCCTAAAGAGACCCAGTACTTC,CASSISLGGAGGPKETQYF
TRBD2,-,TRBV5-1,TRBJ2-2,TGCGCCAGCAGCCTGACTAGCGGGAGGGCCGGTACCGGGGAGCTGTTTTTT,CASSLTSGRAGTGELFF
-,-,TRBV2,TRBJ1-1,TGTGCCAGCAGTGAGAATCTAATCGGAGGCACTGAAGCTTTCTTT,CASSENLIGGTEAFF
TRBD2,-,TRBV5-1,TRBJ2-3,TGCGCCAGCAGCTTGGAAGCGGGAGGGGTGATGCGCACAGATACGCAGTATTTT,CASSLEAGGVMRTDTQYF
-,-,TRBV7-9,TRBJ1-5,TGTGCCAGCAGCTTTGGAGCTCAGCCCCAGCATTTT,CASSFGAQPQHF
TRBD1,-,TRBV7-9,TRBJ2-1,TGTGCCAGCAGCGCCGGACAGGGGGTCTATGAGCAGTTCTTC,CASSAGQGVYEQFF
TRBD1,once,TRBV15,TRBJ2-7,TGTGCCACCAGCAGAGTGGGACAGGCCTACGAGCAGTACTTC,CATSRVGQAYEQYF
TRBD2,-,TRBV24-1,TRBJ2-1,TGTGCCACCAGCGCCGGGACTAGCGGGATCAATGAGCAGTTCTTC,CATSAGTSGINEQFF
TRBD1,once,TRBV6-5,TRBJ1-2,TGTGCCAGCAAACGGGACAGGGGACACACCTTC,CASKRDRGHTF
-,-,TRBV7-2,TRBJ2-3,TGTGCCAGCAGCGCCGAGACTCAGCGGCCGCAGTATTTT,CASSAETQRPQYF
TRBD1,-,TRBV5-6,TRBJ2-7,TGTGCCAGCAGCCCTGGGACAGGGGCCTACGAGCAGTACTTC,CASSPGTGAYEQYF
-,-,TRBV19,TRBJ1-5,TGTGCCAGTAGTATTCTCACCAGGCAAAGGGGGAATCAGCCCCAGCATTTT,CASSILTRQRGNQPQHF
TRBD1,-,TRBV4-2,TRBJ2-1,TGTGCCAGCAGCCAAGTCCGGGGCAGGGGGAATGAGCAGTTCTTC,CASSQVRGRGNEQFF
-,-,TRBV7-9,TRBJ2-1,TGTGCCAGCAGCAGGACTGTTCTTAATGAGCAGTTCTTC,CASSRTVLNEQFF
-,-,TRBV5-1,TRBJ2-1,TGCGCCAGCAGCTTGGGCACTACTACGCTGAATGAGCAGTTCTTC,CASSLGTTTLNEQFF
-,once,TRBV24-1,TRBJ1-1,TGTGCCACCAGTGATTCCACAGGAAGGACTGAAGCTTTCTTT,CATSDSTGRTEAFF
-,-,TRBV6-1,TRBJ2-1,TGTGCCAGCAGTGAAATTCGGGGAGAGCAGTTCTTC,CASSEIRGEQFF
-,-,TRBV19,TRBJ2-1,TGTGCCAGTAGTATTTTATCGTCTAATGAGCAGTTCTTC,CASSILSSNEQFF
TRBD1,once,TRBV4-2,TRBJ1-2,TGTGCCAGCAGCCAAGAGTCGGGACAGGGGAACACTAACTATGGCTACACCTTC,CASSQESGQGNTNYGYTF
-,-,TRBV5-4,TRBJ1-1,TGTGCCAGCAGCACACCGTTTGGAGCTTTCTTT,CASSTPFGAFF
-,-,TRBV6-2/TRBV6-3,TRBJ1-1,TGTGCCAGCAGTCCCCTAACTCGAGGGAGCATGAACACTGAAGCTTTCTTT,CASSPLTRGSMNTEAFF
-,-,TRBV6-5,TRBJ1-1,TGTGCCAGCAGCCTACAGGGGAACACTGAAGCTTTCTTT,CASSLQGNTEAFF
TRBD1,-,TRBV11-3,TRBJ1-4,TGTGCCAGCAGCCCCGACAGGGGTGAAAAACTGTTTTTT,CASSPDRGEKLFF
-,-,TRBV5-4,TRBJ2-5,TGTGCCAGCAGCACCGCACAGGAATCCCAAGAGACCCAGTACTTC,CASSTAQESQETQYF
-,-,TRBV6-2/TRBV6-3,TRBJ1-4,TGTGCCAGCAGTTACGTCCAGATGAATGAAAAACTGTTTTTT,CASSYVQMNEKLFF
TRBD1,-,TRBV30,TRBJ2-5,TGTGCCTGGGCGACAGGGAACCAAGAGACCCAGTACTTC,CAWATGNQETQYF
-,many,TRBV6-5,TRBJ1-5,TGTGCCAGCAGCGCAGTGAGCAGGGTTGATCAGCCCCAGCATTTT,CASSAVSRVDQPQHF
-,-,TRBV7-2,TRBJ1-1,TGTGCCAGCAGCACAAACGGCCGCCGGCGAGGTACTGAAGCTTTCTTT,CASSTNGRRRGTEAFF
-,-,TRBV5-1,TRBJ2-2,TGCGCCAGCAGCTGGGGGGACAGGAACACCGGGGAGCTGTTTTTT,CASSWGDRNTGELFF
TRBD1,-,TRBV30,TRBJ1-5,TGTGCCTGGAGCTTTGGGACAGGGGGGAATCAGCCCCAGCATTTT,CAWSFGTGGNQPQHF
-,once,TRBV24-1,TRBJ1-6,TGTGCCACCAGTGATCGGACAGCCAATAATTCACCCCTCCACTTT,CATSDRTANNSPLHF
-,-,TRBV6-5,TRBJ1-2,TGTGCCAGCAGTTCAAGGGGAGGAATGGGTTACACCTTC,CASSSRGGMGYTF
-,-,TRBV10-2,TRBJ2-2,TGCGCCAGTGACCCGACAGGTTCAAACACCGGGGAGCTGTTTTTT,CASDPTGSNTGELFF
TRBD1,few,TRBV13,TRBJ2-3,TGTGCCAGCACGCGGGGACAGGGGCGAATAGATACGCAGTATTTT,CASTRGQGRIDTQYF
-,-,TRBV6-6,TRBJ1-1,TGTGCCAGCAGTGCCCAGGGACAACAGAACACTGAAGCTTTCTTT,CASSAQGQQNTEAFF
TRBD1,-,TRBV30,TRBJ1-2,TGTGCCTGCTACAGGGGGCTATTAGCTAACTATGGCTACACCTTC,CACYRGLLANYGYTF
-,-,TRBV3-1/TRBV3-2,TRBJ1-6,TGTGCCAGCAGCCAAGTAGGGGCCACAAGTGCCCTCCACTTT,CASSQVGATSALHF
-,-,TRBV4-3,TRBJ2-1,TGCGCCAGCAGCCAAGATTGGGGGAGGAGCTACAATGAGCAGTTCTTC,CASSQDWGRSYNEQFF
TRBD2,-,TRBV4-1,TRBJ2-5,TGCGCCAGCAGCCTGCGCGGGACTATACAAGAGACCCAGTACTTC,CASSLRGTIQETQYF
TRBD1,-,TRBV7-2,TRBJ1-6,TGTGCCAGCAGGGCCGGGACAGCTTATTCACCCCTCCACTTT,CASRAGTAYSPLHF
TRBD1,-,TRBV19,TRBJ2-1,TGTGCCAGTAGTGGAACAGGGGGCCTCAATGAGCAGTTCTTC,CASSGTGGLNEQFF
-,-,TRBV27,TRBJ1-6,TGTGCCAGCAGTCCAAGACAGGCTAGGGGGAGATCCTATAATTCACCCCTCCACTTT,CASSPRQARGRSYNSPLHF
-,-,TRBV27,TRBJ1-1,TGTGCCTCGGGGGACCGCCGTGGCACTGAAGCTTTCTTT,CASGDRRGTEAFF
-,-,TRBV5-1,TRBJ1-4,TGCGCCAGCAGCACGGACAGTAGAAATGAAAAACTGTTTTTT,CASSTDSRNEKLFF
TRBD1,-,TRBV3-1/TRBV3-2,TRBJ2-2,TGTGCCAGCAGCCCTCACCGGACAGGGTCAAACACCGGGGAGCTGTTTTTT,CASSPHRTGSNTGELFF
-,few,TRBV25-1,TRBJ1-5,TGTGCCAGCACCGCAGGGGAGGGACAGCCCCAGCATTTT,CASTAGEGQPQHF